Only one count was recorded for the clone carrying this T cell receptor beta chain. The sample belongs to a study of T cells after somatic rescue of genetic block. Sequencing was performed with immunoSEQ multiplex PCR; in TCRdb, only in-frame clones are kept and a portion is missing. This sample carries around 14,000 clones, around 70% of them seen once, and the ten largest clones take 14%. The sequenced sample was peripheral blood mononuclear cells (PBMCs). This clonotype was obtained from a boy between 10 and 17 years old.

CDR3 in amino acids: CASSYSGPNEQFF. Here the CDR3 DNA reads TGTGCCAGCAGTTACTCGGGCCCAAATGAGCAGTTCTTC. The J gene is TRBJ2-1, the V gene TRBV6-5; D remains unclear. Deletions cut 0 bases from V and 7 bases from J, with 7 bases between. The CDR3 is made up of 13 amino acids. From germline, CDR1 is MNHEY and CDR2 SVGAGI.